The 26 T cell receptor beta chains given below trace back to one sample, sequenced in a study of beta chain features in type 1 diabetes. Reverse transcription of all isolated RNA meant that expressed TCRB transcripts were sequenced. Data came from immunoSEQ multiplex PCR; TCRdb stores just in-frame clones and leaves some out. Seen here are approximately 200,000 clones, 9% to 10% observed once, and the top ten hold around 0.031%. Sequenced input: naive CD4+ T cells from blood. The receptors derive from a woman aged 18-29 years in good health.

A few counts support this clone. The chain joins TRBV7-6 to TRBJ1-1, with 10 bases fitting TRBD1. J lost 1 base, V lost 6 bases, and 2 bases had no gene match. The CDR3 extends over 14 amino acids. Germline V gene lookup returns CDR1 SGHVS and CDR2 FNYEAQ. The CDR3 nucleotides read TGTGCCAGCAGTCGGACAGGGGGGAACACTGAAGCTTTCTTT. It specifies CASSRTGGNTEAFF.

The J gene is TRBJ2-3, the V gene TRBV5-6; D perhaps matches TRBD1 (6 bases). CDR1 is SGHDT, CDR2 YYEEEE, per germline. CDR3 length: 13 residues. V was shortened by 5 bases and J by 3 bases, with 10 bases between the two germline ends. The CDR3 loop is CASSTDRTDTQYF. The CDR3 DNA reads TGTGCCAGCAGTACTGACAGGACAGATACGCAGTATTTT.

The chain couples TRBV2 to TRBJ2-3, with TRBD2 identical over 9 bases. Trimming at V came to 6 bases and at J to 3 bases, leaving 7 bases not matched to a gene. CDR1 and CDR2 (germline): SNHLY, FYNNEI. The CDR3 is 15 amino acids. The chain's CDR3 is CASRAVSGGTDTQYF. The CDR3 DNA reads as TGTGCCAGCAGGGCGGTGAGCGGGGGGACAGATACGCAGTATTTT.

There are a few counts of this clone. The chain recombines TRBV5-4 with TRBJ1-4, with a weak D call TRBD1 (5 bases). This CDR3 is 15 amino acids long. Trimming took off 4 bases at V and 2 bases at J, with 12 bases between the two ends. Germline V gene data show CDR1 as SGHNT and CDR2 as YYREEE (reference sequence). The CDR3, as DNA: TGTGCCAGCAGCCCAAAGGGGACTACTAATGAAAAACTGTTTTTT. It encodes CASSPKGTTNEKLFF.

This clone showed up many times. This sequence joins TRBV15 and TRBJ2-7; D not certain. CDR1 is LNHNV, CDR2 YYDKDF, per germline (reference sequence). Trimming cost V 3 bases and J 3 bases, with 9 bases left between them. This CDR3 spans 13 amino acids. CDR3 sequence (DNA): TGTGCCACCAGCAGTCGGTCAGGCTACGAGCAGTACTTC. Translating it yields CATSSRSGYEQYF.

The CDR3 DNA is TGTGCCAGCAGCCGCCCGGACAGGGGCCATGGCTACACCTTC. Translation gives CASSRPDRGHGYTF. This chain joins TRBV5-4 and TRBJ1-2; 9 nucleotides line up with TRBD1. Germline assignment: CDR1 SGHNT and CDR2 YYREEE (reference sequence). Unmatched junction bases numbered 7, after V lost 4 bases and J lost 6 bases. The CDR3 has 14 amino acids.

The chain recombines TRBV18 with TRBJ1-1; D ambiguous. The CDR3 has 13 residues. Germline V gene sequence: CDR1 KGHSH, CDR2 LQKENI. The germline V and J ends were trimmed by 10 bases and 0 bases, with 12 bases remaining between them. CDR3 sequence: CATHPGLNTEAFF. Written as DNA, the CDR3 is TGTGCCACCCATCCGGGTCTGAACACTGAAGCTTTCTTT.

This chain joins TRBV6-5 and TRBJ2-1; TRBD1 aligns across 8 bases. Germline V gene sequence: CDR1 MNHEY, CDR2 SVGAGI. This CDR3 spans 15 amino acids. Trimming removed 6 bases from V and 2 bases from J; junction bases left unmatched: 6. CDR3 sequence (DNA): TGTGCCAGCAGGCCGACAGGGGCGGCCTACAATGAGCAGTTCTTC. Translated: CASRPTGAAYNEQFF.

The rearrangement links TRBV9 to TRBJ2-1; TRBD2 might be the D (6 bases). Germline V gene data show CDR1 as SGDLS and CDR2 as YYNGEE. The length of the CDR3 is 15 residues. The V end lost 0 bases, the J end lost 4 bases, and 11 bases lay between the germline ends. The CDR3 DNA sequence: TGTGCCAGCAGCGTAGCCGGGAGTTGGTACAATGAGCAGTTCTTC. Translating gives CASSVAGSWYNEQFF.

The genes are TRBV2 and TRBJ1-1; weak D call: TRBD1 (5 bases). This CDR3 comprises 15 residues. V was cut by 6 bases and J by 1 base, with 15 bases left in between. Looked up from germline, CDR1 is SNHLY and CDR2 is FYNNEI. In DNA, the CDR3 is TGTGCCAGCAGCCTTTTAAGGACACCGAACACTGAAGCTTTCTTT. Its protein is CASSLLRTPNTEAFF.

The CDR3 sequence: CAWSRGTSGPDEQYF. For the CDR3, the DNA is TGTGCCTGGAGTAGAGGGACTAGCGGACCCGACGAGCAGTACTTC. The chain recombines TRBV30 with TRBJ2-7, with 11 nucleotides matching TRBD2. Germline values: CDR1 GTSNPN, CDR2 SVGIG (reference sequence). The CDR3 consists of 15 residues. J lost 5 bases, V lost 2 bases, and 8 bases had no gene match.

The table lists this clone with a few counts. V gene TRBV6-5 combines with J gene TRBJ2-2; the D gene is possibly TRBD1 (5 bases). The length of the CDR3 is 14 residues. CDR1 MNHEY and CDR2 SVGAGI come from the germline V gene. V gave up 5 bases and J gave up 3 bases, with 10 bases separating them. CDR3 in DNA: TGTGCCAGCAGTATAAGACAGTACACCGGGGAGCTGTTTTTT. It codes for CASSIRQYTGELFF.

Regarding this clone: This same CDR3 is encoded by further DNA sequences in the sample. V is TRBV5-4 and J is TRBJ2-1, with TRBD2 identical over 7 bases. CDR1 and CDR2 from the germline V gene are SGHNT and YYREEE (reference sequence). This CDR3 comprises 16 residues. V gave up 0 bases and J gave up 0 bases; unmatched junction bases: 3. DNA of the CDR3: TGTGCCAGCAGCTTGGGCGGCGGGAGCTCCTACAATGAGCAGTTCTTC. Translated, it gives CASSLGGGSSYNEQFF.

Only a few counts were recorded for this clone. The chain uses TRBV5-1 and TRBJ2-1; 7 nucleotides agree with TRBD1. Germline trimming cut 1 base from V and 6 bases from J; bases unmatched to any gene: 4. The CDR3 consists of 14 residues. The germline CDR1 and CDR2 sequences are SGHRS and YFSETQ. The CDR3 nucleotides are TGCGCCAGCAGCTTGACCGCAGGGGGCAATGAGCAGTTCTTC. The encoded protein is CASSLTAGGNEQFF.

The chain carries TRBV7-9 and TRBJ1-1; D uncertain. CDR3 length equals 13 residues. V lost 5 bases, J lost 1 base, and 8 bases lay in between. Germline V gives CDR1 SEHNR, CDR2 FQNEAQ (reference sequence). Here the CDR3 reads CASSEQTNTEAFF. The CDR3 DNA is TGTGCCAGCAGCGAACAAACGAACACTGAAGCTTTCTTT.

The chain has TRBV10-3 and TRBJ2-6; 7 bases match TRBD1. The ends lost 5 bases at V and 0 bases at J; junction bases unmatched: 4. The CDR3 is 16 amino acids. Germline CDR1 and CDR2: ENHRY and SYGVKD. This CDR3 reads CAISRDSHSGANVLTF. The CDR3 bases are TGTGCCATCAGTCGGGACAGCCACTCTGGGGCCAACGTCCTGACTTTC.

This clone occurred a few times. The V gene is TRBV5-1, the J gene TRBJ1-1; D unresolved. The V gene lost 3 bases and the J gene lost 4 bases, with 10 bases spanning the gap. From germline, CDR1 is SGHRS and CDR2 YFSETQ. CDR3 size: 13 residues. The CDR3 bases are TGCGCCAGCAGCTGGAGGGAGGGCACTGAAGCTTTCTTT. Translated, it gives CASSWREGTEAFF.

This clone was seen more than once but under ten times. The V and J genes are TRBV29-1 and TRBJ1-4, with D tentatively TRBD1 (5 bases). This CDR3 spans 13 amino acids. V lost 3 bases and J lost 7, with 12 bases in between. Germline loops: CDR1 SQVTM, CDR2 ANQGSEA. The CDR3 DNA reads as TGCAGCGTTGAGGCGGGGCCGCGTGAAAAACTGTTTTTT. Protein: CSVEAGPREKLFF.

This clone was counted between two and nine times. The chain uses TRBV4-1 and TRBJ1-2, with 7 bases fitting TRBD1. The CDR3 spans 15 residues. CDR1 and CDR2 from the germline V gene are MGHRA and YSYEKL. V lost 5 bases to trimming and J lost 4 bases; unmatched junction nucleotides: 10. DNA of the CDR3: TGCGCCAGCAGCTTCAGCCTCCGGGACAGCTATGGCTACACCTTC. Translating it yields CASSFSLRDSYGYTF.

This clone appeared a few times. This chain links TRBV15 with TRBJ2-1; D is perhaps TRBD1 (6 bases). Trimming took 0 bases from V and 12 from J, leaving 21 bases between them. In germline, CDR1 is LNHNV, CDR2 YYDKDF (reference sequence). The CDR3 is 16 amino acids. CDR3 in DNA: TGTGCCACCAGCAGAGAATTCGGGGCCCAGGGGATCCTGCAGTTCTTC. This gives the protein CATSREFGAQGILQFF.

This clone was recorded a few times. The CDR3 sequence: CASSVEGRRIGEQFF. CDR3 DNA sequence: TGTGCCAGCAGCGTAGAGGGGAGGCGTATAGGAGAGCAGTTCTTC. The chain carries TRBV9 and TRBJ2-1; maybe TRBD2 (6 bases). This CDR3 has 15 amino acids. Germline CDR1 and CDR2: SGDLS and YYNGEE. Trimming removed 0 bases at V and 10 bases at J, with 17 bases between. Full variable domain (remainder filled in from reference TRBV9 and TRBJ2-1): DSGVTQTPKHLITATGQRVTLRCSPRSGDLSVYWYQQSLDQGLQFLIQYYNGEERAKGNILERFSAQQFPDLHSELNLSSLELGDSALYFCASSVEGRRIGEQFFGPGTRLTVL.

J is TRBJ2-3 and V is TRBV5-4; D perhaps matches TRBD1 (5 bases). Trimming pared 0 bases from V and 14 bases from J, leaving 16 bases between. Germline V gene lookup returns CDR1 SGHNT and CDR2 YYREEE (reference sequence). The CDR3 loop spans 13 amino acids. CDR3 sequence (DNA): TGTGCCAGCAGCTTGGGGACATACGATACCCCGTATTTT. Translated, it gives CASSLGTYDTPYF.

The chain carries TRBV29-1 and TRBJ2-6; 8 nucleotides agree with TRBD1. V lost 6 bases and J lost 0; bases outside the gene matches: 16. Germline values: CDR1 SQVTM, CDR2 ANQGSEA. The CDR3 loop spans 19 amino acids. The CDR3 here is CSVKGTPGQAYSGANVLTF. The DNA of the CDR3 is TGCAGCGTCAAAGGTACCCCGGGACAGGCATACTCTGGGGCCAACGTCCTGACTTTC.

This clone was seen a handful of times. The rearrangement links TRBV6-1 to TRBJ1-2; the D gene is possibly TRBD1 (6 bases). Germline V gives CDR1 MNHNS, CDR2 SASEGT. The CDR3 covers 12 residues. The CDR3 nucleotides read TGTGTATCCACGGGGGGCGACTATGGCTACACCTTC. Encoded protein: CVSTGGDYGYTF.

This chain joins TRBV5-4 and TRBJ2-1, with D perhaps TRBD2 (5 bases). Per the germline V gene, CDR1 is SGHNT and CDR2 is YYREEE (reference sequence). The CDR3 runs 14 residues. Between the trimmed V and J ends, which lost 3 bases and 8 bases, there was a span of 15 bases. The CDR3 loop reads CASSSPTGSDEQFF. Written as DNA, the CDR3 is TGTGCCAGCAGCTCACCGACGGGGAGTGATGAGCAGTTCTTC.

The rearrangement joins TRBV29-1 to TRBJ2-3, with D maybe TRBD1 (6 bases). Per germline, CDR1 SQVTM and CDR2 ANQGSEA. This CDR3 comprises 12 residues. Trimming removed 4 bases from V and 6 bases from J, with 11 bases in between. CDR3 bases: TGCAGCGTTGGGGGACAAGTGGATACGCAGTATTTT. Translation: CSVGGQVDTQYF.